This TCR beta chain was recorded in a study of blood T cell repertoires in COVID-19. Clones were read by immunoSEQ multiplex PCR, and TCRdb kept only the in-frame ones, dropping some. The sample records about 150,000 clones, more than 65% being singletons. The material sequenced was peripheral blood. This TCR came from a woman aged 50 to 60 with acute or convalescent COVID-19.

For the CDR3, the DNA is TGTGCCAGTAGTTATAGGCGGGAGACCGGGGAGCTGTTTTTT. Its protein product is CASSYRRETGELFF. The chain recombines TRBV19 with TRBJ2-2; 7 bases are shared with TRBD2. In germline, CDR1 is LNHDA, CDR2 SQIVND (reference sequence). J lost 5 bases, V lost 5 bases, and 5 bases had no gene match. CDR3 size: 14 residues. The full variable domain, its missing parts supplied by reference TRBV19 and TRBJ2-2, is DGGITQSPKYLFRKEGQNVTLSCEQNLNHDAMYWYRQDPGQGLRLIYYSQIVNDFQKGDIAEGYSVSREKKESFPLTVTSAQKNPTAFYLCASSYRRETGELFFGEGSRLTVL.